The 18 T cell receptor beta chains given below trace back to one sample, sequenced in a study of CD8 T cells in ankylosing spondylitis. Study-wide results and caveats: Among TCR beta sequences, a motif of eight highly homologous variants appeared characteristic of ankylosing spondylitis blood.

Antigens of these TCRs are unknown. Using its own MiXCR run on the 5' RACE reads, TCRdb lists one record per CDR3 protein. The sample lists 390,000 or so distinct CDR3 sequences; around 24% were seen once. Material: blood, either unsorted or a sorted T cell fraction (not recorded which). These receptors all come from a male donor with ankylosing spondylitis.

This clonotype has just a few counts. The chain uses TRBV13 and TRBJ2-2; the match to TRBD2 covers 8 bases. V shed 5 bases, J shed 4 bases, and the junction held 12 bases outside the gene matches. Per germline, CDR1 PRHDT and CDR2 FYEKMQ (reference sequence). There are 17 residues in the CDR3. In DNA, the CDR3 is TGTGCCAGCAGCGCCGGGGGGGGAGGACCGAGCACCGGGGAGCTGTTTTTT. It yields the protein CASSAGGGGPSTGELFF.

The V gene is TRBV27, the J gene TRBJ2-7; 10 bases are shared with TRBD1. This CDR3 spans 16 amino acids. The trim removed 5 bases at V and 3 bases at J, leaving 10 bases unmatched. Germline V CDR1 and CDR2: MNHEY, SMNVEV (reference sequence). CDR3 residues: CASSPGWGQGIYEQYF. DNA for the CDR3: TGTGCCAGCAGTCCGGGGTGGGGACAGGGGATCTACGAGCAGTACTTC.

In its sample, this clonotype was seen many times. The chain employs TRBV9 and TRBJ1-3; unclear D gene. Germline CDR1 and CDR2: SGDLS and YYNGEE. The length of the CDR3 is 17 residues. The ends were cut back, 2 bases at V and 1 base at J, with 16 bases in the middle. CDR3 in amino acids: CASSVEAFRGSGNTIYF. CDR3 coding DNA: TGTGCCAGCAGCGTTGAAGCCTTTAGAGGTTCTGGAAACACCATATATTTT.

The chain has TRBV29-1 and TRBJ2-2, with D unresolved. The V end was cut by 3 bases, the J end by 4 bases, with 3 bases between. Germline CDR1 SQVTM, CDR2 ANQGSEA. The length of the CDR3 is 11 residues. The DNA of the CDR3 is TGCAGCGTTGACGGCACCGGGGAGCTGTTTTTT. Translation: CSVDGTGELFF.

This clonotype appeared a few times. The V gene is TRBV7-3, the J gene TRBJ2-1; tentative D call: TRBD1 (6 bases). Germline V CDR1 and CDR2: SGHTA, FQGTGA. Trimming stripped 6 bases from V and 8 bases from J, with 11 bases between. The CDR3 runs to 12 residues. This CDR3 is CASRGAGYEQFF. CDR3 nucleotides: TGTGCCAGCAGGGGGGCCGGGTATGAGCAGTTCTTC.

This clonotype has at least ten counts. This chain uses TRBV5-1 with TRBJ2-5; tentative D call: TRBD2 (6 bases). The CDR3 runs 14 residues. The V gene's germline CDR1 is SGHRS and CDR2 YFSETQ. V was shortened by 0 bases and J by 5 bases, with 11 bases between the two germline ends. The CDR3 region has the DNA TGCGCCAGCAGCTTGGGCGGGAAACATGAGACCCAGTACTTC. Its protein is CASSLGGKHETQYF.

The sample holds many counts of this clonotype. DNA of the CDR3: TGTGCCAGCAGTTTGGGTGGACAGGGGCCCGGGGAGCTGTTTTTT. Its protein is CASSLGGQGPGELFF. V gene TRBV12-3 or TRBV12-4 combines with J gene TRBJ2-2; 9 nucleotides agree with TRBD1. V shed 3 bases, J shed 6 bases, and the junction held 5 bases outside the gene matches. The CDR3 contains 15 residues.

V gene TRBV29-1 combines with J gene TRBJ2-7; no clear D. Germline CDR1 and CDR2: SQVTM and ANQGSEA. This CDR3 has 13 amino acids. V lost 5 bases, J lost 0 bases, and 11 bases lay in between. The CDR3 loop is CSVRPTGSYEQYF. Written as DNA, the CDR3 is TGCAGCGTTCGACCTACGGGCTCCTACGAGCAGTACTTC.

This chain connects TRBV20-1 to TRBJ1-4; TRBD1 aligns across 8 bases. The germline CDR1 and CDR2 sequences are DFQATT and SNEGSKA (reference sequence). V lost 7 bases to trimming and J lost 4 bases; unmatched junction nucleotides: 5. CDR3 length: 13 amino acids. CDR3 nucleotide sequence: TGCAGTGTCGACAGGGGCCTTAATGAAAAACTGTTTTTT. Its protein product is CSVDRGLNEKLFF.

The chain uses TRBV10-3 and TRBJ2-7, with TRBD2 as a possible D gene (6 bases). Trimming took 6 bases from V and 0 from J, leaving 12 bases between them. The CDR3 length is 14 residues. CDR1 ENHRY and CDR2 SYGVKD come from the germline V gene. The CDR3 DNA reads as TGTGCCATCAGGACTACCGGGAGCTCCTACGAGCAGTACTTC. The encoded protein is CAIRTTGSSYEQYF.

This clonotype was counted between two and nine times. This sequence joins TRBV18 and TRBJ1-5, with 7 bases matching TRBD1. CDR3 size: 14 residues. CDR1 is KGHSH, CDR2 LQKENI, per germline. Trimming cost V 2 bases and J 6 bases; bases outside gene matches: 4. DNA for the CDR3: TGTGCCAGCTCACCAGACAGGGTTGGTCAGCCCCAGCATTTT. Translated, it gives CASSPDRVGQPQHF.

This chain joins TRBV6-1 and TRBJ2-1, with 8 nucleotides matching TRBD2. Looked up from germline, CDR1 is MNHNS and CDR2 is SASEGT. This CDR3 has 16 residues. V was pared by 7 bases and J by 0 bases, with 8 bases of the junction left unmatched. The CDR3, as DNA: TGTGCCAGCATTCTTCTAGCGGGCCTCTCCTACAATGAGCAGTTCTTC. Translation gives CASILLAGLSYNEQFF.

In its sample, this clonotype was seen a few times. This rearrangement joins TRBV12-3 or TRBV12-4 to TRBJ2-5; TRBD2 aligns across 7 bases. Trimming removed 0 bases from V and 4 bases from J; junction bases left unmatched: 5. This CDR3 is 15 amino acids long. CDR3 sequence reads: CASSLATSLIETQYF. The CDR3, as DNA: TGTGCCAGCAGTTTAGCGACTAGCTTGATAGAGACCCAGTACTTC.

V usage is TRBV2 and J usage is TRBJ2-5; 9 nucleotides align to TRBD2. This CDR3 comprises 15 residues. The ends lost 7 bases at V and 2 bases at J; junction bases unmatched: 8. Germline V gene sequence: CDR1 SNHLY, CDR2 FYNNEI. This chain's CDR3 is CASTWAGGIQETQYF. CDR3 in DNA: TGTGCCAGCACCTGGGCGGGAGGGATACAAGAGACCCAGTACTTC.

V gene TRBV4-3 combines with J gene TRBJ2-2, with TRBD2 identical over 7 bases. CDR3 length: 17 amino acids. V lost 8 bases, J lost 0 bases, and 12 bases stayed unmatched. Germline lookup yields CDR1 LGHNA and CDR2 YSLEER. Here the CDR3 DNA reads TGCGCCAGCGCCCCTATCGGGAGGATTACGAACACCGGGGAGCTGTTTTTT. Amino acids: CASAPIGRITNTGELFF.

The rearrangement joins TRBV7-3 to TRBJ2-1; maybe TRBD1 (6 bases). The CDR3 length is 14 residues. Germline values: CDR1 SGHTA, CDR2 FQGTGA. Trimming removed 2 bases from V and 5 bases from J, with 10 bases in between. DNA of the CDR3: TGTGCCAGCAGCTTAGAGACAGGACACAATGAGCAGTTCTTC. Protein sequence: CASSLETGHNEQFF.

This clonotype has more than one count but fewer than ten. The rearrangement uses TRBV7-2 and TRBJ2-7, with a weak D call TRBD1 (5 bases). CDR1 SGHTA and CDR2 FQGNSA come from the germline V gene. The V and J ends lost 1 base and 4 bases respectively, with 14 bases between them. This CDR3 is 15 amino acids long. This chain's CDR3 is CASSLESRVRYEQYF. Here the CDR3 DNA reads TGTGCCAGCAGCTTAGAGTCCAGGGTAAGGTACGAGCAGTACTTC.

This chain joins TRBV12-3 or TRBV12-4 and TRBJ2-3; D unresolved. The CDR3 has 16 amino acids. V lost 1 base and J lost 5, with 16 bases in between. CDR3 region: CASSLGPLGVGDTQYF. The DNA of the CDR3 is TGTGCCAGCAGTTTAGGACCCCTCGGTGTCGGAGATACGCAGTATTTT.